This record covers a single T cell receptor (beta chain). What this receptor recognizes is not known. No base quality values were provided; no much bigger clone lies one nucleotide off. Relative to germline, V is 5 bases shorter and J is 0 bases shorter, with 5 bases between their ends. The CDR3 contains 11 residues, cysteine and phenylalanine counted. Only the CDR3 DNA is retained, 33 bases long and in frame from the first base. The germline V gene (reference sequence) provides CDR1 DFQATT and CDR2 SNEGSKA. This specimen comes from a study of T cell changes during pregnancy in multiple sclerosis (dated by TCRdb to about 2019). In the study overall: The study looked at changes in the T cell repertoire across pregnancy in women with multiple sclerosis.

The library was produced with the immunoSEQ multiplex PCR assay. TCRdb mirrors the immuneACCESS table, restricted to in-frame sequences. Some clones are absent from its copies; in checked studies, under half trace to an unresolved V gene, and the reason for the others is unknown. This sample is represented by roughly 89,000 clones; 85% to 95% of them were singletons. Clones ranked in the top ten supply about 1.7% of the sample. This TCR was recovered from a female donor in good health, enrolled as a control in a pregnancy study. The sequence is built from TRBV20-1 and TRBJ2-7; the D gene remains uncertain. Sample: peripheral blood, taken after pregnancy. The DNA sequence is as follows: TGCAGTGCTGGTAGCTCCTACGAGCAGTACTTC. Its protein is CSAGSSYEQYF.